A single sample is the source of the 8 T cell receptor beta chains below, sequenced in a study of T-cell memory formation after mild COVID-19. TCRdb re-analysed the 5' RACE reads in MiXCR, keeping a single row per CDR3 protein. Of 350,000 to 400,000 distinct CDR3 sequences listed, roughly 20% are singletons. Sequenced input: PBMCs or a T cell subset sorted from them (not recorded which). Receptor source: an adult woman who had mild COVID-19 (a few samples of this study predate the infection). Cell type and time point are not known.

This clonotype was observed a few times. V and J are TRBV12-3 or TRBV12-4 and TRBJ1-1; 9 bases agree with TRBD1. Trimming at V came to 6 bases and at J to 6 bases, leaving 5 bases not matched to a gene. The CDR3 length is 13 residues. The CDR3 loop is CASSYRGLPEAFF. The DNA for the CDR3 is TGTGCCAGCAGCTACAGGGGGCTTCCTGAAGCTTTCTTT.

The rearrangement joins TRBV29-1 to TRBJ2-5; D not resolved. The CDR3 has 12 residues. Per the germline V gene, CDR1 is SQVTM and CDR2 is ANQGSEA. Between the trimmed V and J ends, which lost 7 bases and 1 base, there was a span of 10 bases. CDR3 in amino acids: CSAGYFQETQYF. The CDR3, as DNA: TGCAGCGCCGGGTATTTCCAAGAGACCCAGTACTTC.

This clonotype was picked up many times. J is TRBJ2-7 and V is TRBV20-1; 7 positions agree with TRBD1. With V trimmed by 4 bases and J by 3 bases, 6 bases remained unmatched. The CDR3 covers 13 residues. CDR1 and CDR2 from the germline V gene are DFQATT and SNEGSKA (reference sequence). The CDR3 sequence is CSAINRGGYEQYF. In DNA, the CDR3 is TGCAGTGCTATAAACAGGGGCGGCTACGAGCAGTACTTC.

This clonotype was picked up many times. The genes are TRBV4-1 and TRBJ2-1, with D tentatively TRBD2 (7 bases). CDR1 and CDR2 (germline): MGHRA, YSYEKL. CDR3 length: 17 residues. Trimming stripped 3 bases from V and 6 bases from J, with 21 bases between. The DNA for the CDR3 is TGCGCCAGCAGCCAGCACCCTAGGGGGGGGGGGCTCAATGAGCAGTTCTTC. This translates into CASSQHPRGGGLNEQFF.

This clonotype was seen only a few times. The chain uses TRBV9 and TRBJ1-4; tentative D call: TRBD1 (6 bases). V lost 0 bases, J lost 10 bases, and 10 bases lay in between. Germline CDR1 and CDR2: SGDLS and YYNGEE. This CDR3 comprises 13 residues. The CDR3 protein is CASSVEGHGKLFF. CDR3 in DNA: TGTGCCAGCAGCGTAGAGGGACATGGAAAACTGTTTTTT.

The V call is TRBV6-5, the J call TRBJ2-1, with TRBD2 identical over 11 bases. The germline V gene has CDR1 MNHEY and CDR2 SVGAGI. The CDR3 contains 15 residues. V was clipped by 5 bases and J by 16 bases; unmatched bases: 16. CDR3 DNA sequence: TGTGCCAGCAGTCCTCCTATAACTAGCGGGGGCATTCCTTTCTTC. Amino acid sequence: CASSPPITSGGIPFF.

The CDR3 coding sequence is TGTGCCAGCAGCGTGGAGGGAATATCTGATGAGCAGTTCTTC. Translated, it gives CASSVEGISDEQFF. The chain carries TRBV9 and TRBJ2-1, with D possibly TRBD2 on 6 matching bases. Trimming removed 2 bases at V and 8 bases at J, with 14 bases between. This CDR3 region has 14 residues. Per germline, CDR1 SGDLS and CDR2 YYNGEE.

This clonotype has just a few counts. The V call is TRBV4-3, the J call TRBJ2-1; D unresolved. Trimming took off 0 bases at V and 12 bases at J, with 12 bases between the two ends. CDR1 and CDR2 from the germline V gene are LGHNA and YSLEER. The CDR3 is 13 residues long. CDR3 in DNA: TGCGCCAGCAGCCAAGATAGGACCGGCGGGCAGTTCTTC. This encodes CASSQDRTGGQFF.